The 14 T cell receptor beta chains below were found in one sample sequenced in a study of blood T cell repertoires in COVID-19. Here immunoSEQ multiplex PCR was the method, and the copy in TCRdb shows in-frame clones only, minus some. Altogether around 25,000 clones are present, more than 90% being singletons, with the ten largest covering about 8%. Sequencing was carried out using peripheral blood. The receptors originated from a human donor in a cohort sampled during active COVID-19.

This chain links TRBV29-1 with TRBJ2-4, with D maybe TRBD1 (5 bases). The CDR3 contains 16 residues. Germline V CDR1 and CDR2: SQVTM, ANQGSEA. V was clipped by 2 bases and J by 10 bases, with 24 bases between them. CDR3 DNA: TGCAGCGTTGAAAGGGGCGACACTCTAGTGAATCCTATTCAGTACTTC. Translating gives CSVERGDTLVNPIQYF.

The CDR3 coding sequence is TGTGCCAGCAGAATGAGCGGGATTCAAGAGACCCAGTACTTC. Encoded protein: CASRMSGIQETQYF. The chain is built from TRBV25-1 and TRBJ2-5; 7 bases match TRBD2. This CDR3 is 14 amino acids long. Trimming removed 6 bases from V and 2 bases from J; junction bases left unmatched: 6. The germline V gene encodes CDR1 MGHDK and CDR2 SYGVNS.

This chain links TRBV14 with TRBJ2-3; the match to TRBD1 covers 9 bases. J gave up 2 bases and V 5 bases, and 8 bases lay outside the gene matches. The CDR3 runs to 16 residues. Germline V gives CDR1 SGHDN, CDR2 FVKESK. DNA of the CDR3: TGTGCCAGCAGCGATTACAGGGGGCAAAACACAGATACGCAGTATTTT. Residues: CASSDYRGQNTDTQYF. The full variable domain, completed using reference TRBV14 and TRBJ2-3, is EAGVTQFPSHSVIEKGQTVTLRCDPISGHDNLYWYRRVMGKEIKFLLHFVKESKQDESGMPNNRFLAERTGGTYSTLKVQPAELEDSGVYFCASSDYRGQNTDTQYFGPGTRLTVL.

The CDR3 loop is CAINIAGGQSNEQFF. In nucleotides, the CDR3 is TGTGCCATCAACATAGCGGGAGGGCAGTCAAATGAGCAGTTCTTC. The chain uses TRBV10-3 and TRBJ2-1, with TRBD2 matching over 11 bases. CDR1 and CDR2 (germline): ENHRY, SYGVKD. The CDR3 is made up of 15 amino acids. J gave up 7 bases and V 7 bases, and 9 bases lay outside the gene matches.

V gene TRBV4-1 combines with J gene TRBJ1-5, with D hard to call. Germline V gene sequence: CDR1 MGHRA, CDR2 YSYEKL. The length of the CDR3 is 14 residues. Trimming removed 5 bases at V and 1 base at J, with 9 bases between. CDR3 sequence (DNA): TGCGCCAGCAGCTTAACGACAAGCAATCAGCCCCAGCATTTT. Protein: CASSLTTSNQPQHF.

In DNA form, the CDR3 reads TGCGCCAGCAGCTTGCGTGACAGGGGGCTCGAGCAGTACTTC. Amino acids: CASSLRDRGLEQYF. The chain is built from TRBV5-1 and TRBJ2-7; 10 bases are a match to TRBD1. This CDR3 is 14 amino acids long. From germline, CDR1 is SGHRS and CDR2 YFSETQ. The V segment lost 1 base and the J segment 6 bases; nucleotides outside the gene matches: 4.

This clone occurred once. The CDR3 DNA sequence: TGTGCCACCAGTGATTCCCCGGACAGGGTGAAGTTCTTC. Its translation is CATSDSPDRVKFF. The chain recombines TRBV24-1 with TRBJ2-1; 8 bases agree with TRBD1. Germline trimming cut 2 bases from V and 14 bases from J; bases unmatched to any gene: 7. Germline V gives CDR1 KGHDR, CDR2 SFDVKD. The CDR3 is 13 residues long.

The V call is TRBV30, the J call TRBJ2-2; D is unresolved. Germline CDR1 reads GTSNPN; CDR2 reads SVGIG (reference sequence). Trimming left V 5 bases short and J 1 base short, with 8 bases between. The CDR3 loop spans 13 amino acids. This chain's CDR3 is CAWHDKNTGELFF. As DNA, the CDR3 is TGTGCCTGGCACGACAAGAACACCGGGGAGCTGTTTTTT.

This chain uses TRBV21-1 with TRBJ2-1; whether TRBD2, the table's D call, matches the DNA was not checked. TRBV21-1 is annotated as a pseudogene. The CDR3 loop spans 16 amino acids. The CDR3 DNA is TGTGCCAGCGCCCAAAGGGGGCGGGGGGGCCGTGATGAGCAGTTCTTC. As protein: CASAQRGRGGRDEQFF.

This chain uses TRBV19 with TRBJ1-5, with D hard to call. V was trimmed by 9 bases and J by 4 bases, leaving 10 bases between them. Germline CDR1 is LNHDA and CDR2 is SQIVND (reference sequence). The length of the CDR3 is 12 residues. This CDR3 reads CASGVGNQPQHF. The CDR3 coding sequence is TGTGCCAGCGGGGTCGGGAATCAGCCCCAGCATTTT. The whole variable domain, filled in from reference TRBV19 and TRBJ1-5, reads DGGITQSPKYLFRKEGQNVTLSCEQNLNHDAMYWYRQDPGQGLRLIYYSQIVNDFQKGDIAEGYSVSREKKESFPLTVTSAQKNPTAFYLCASGVGNQPQHFGDGTRLSIL.

The chain recombines TRBV7-2 with TRBJ1-2; D not resolved. The ends were cut back, 1 base at V and 7 bases at J, with 16 bases in the middle. From germline, CDR1 is SGHTA and CDR2 FQGNSA. The CDR3 length is 15 residues. DNA for the CDR3: TGTGCCAGCAGCTTAGGCCGGGGAGAGGGAAGTGGCTACACCTTC. This codes for CASSLGRGEGSGYTF.

The chain carries TRBV6-5 and TRBJ2-4; 8 bases fit TRBD1. The CDR3 has 15 amino acids. V dropped 6 bases and J dropped 6; count of bases not matched to a gene: 10. Germline CDR1 is MNHEY and CDR2 is SVGAGI. This CDR3 is CASRSPGGAGNIQYF. The DNA for the CDR3 is TGTGCCAGCAGATCTCCAGGGGGCGCGGGAAACATTCAGTACTTC.

The rearrangement joins TRBV5-5 to TRBJ2-7, with a tentative D call TRBD2 (5 bases). CDR1 is SGHKS and CDR2 is YYEKEE in the germline V gene (reference sequence). The CDR3 is made up of 16 amino acids. Trimming stripped 0 bases from V and 1 base from J, with 14 bases between. The CDR3 loop is CASSLGWTTTSYEQYF. The CDR3 DNA reads TGTGCCAGCAGCTTGGGCTGGACGACTACTTCCTACGAGCAGTACTTC.

The gene calls are TRBV5-6 and TRBJ2-3, with TRBD2 as a possible D gene (6 bases). Trimming cost V 2 bases and J 5 bases, with 21 bases left between them. The CDR3 totals 17 residues. Germline V gives CDR1 SGHDT, CDR2 YYEEEE. CDR3 loop: CASSFGGTNLRRDTQYF. CDR3 nucleotide sequence: TGTGCCAGCAGCTTCGGCGGGACCAACCTCCGGAGAGATACGCAGTATTTT.